Given below is one TCR beta chain in context. Its antigen remains unidentified. The data were obtained in a study of spatial heterogeneity in lung cancer. Whole-study findings and limits: Counts of expanded intratumoral alpha and beta TCRs tracked tumor mutation counts.

Trimming took 8 bases from V and 9 from J, leaving 14 bases between them. This CDR3 has 13 residues. Per germline, CDR1 MNHEY and CDR2 SMNVEV (reference sequence). MiXCR was run by TCRdb on the 5' RACE reads, yielding one entry per CDR3 protein. Of 3,500 to 4,000 distinct CDR3 sequences listed, 10% are singletons. As to time point: sample taken at primary tumor resection. The chain carries TRBV27 and TRBJ1-6; no reliable D call. This clonotype was sampled from a female donor with early-stage non-small cell lung cancer. The source material was lung tumor tissue, sampled at surgery. CDR3 DNA sequence: TGTGCCAGCCGATCTGGCCTTAGTTCACCCCTCCACTTT. It yields the protein CASRSGLSSPLHF.